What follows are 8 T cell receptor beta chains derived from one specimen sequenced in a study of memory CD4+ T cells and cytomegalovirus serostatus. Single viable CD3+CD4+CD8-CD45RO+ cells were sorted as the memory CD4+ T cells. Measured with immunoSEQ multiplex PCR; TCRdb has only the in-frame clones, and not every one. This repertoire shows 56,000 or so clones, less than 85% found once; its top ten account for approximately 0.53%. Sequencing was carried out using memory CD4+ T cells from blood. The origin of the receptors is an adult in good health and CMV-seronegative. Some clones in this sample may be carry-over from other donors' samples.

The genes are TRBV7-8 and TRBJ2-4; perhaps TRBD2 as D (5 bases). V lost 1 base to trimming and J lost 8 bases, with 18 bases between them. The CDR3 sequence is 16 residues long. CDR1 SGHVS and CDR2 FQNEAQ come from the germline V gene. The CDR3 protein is CASSLGDLLSAHIQYF. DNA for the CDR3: TGTGCCAGCAGCTTAGGGGATCTCCTTAGCGCCCACATTCAGTACTTC.

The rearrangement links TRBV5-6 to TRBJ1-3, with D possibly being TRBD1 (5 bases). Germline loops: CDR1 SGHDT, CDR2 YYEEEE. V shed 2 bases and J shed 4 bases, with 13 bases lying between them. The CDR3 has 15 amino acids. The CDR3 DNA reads TGTGCCAGCAGCTTTAATACAGGTCAGGGAAACACCATATATTTT. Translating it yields CASSFNTGQGNTIYF.

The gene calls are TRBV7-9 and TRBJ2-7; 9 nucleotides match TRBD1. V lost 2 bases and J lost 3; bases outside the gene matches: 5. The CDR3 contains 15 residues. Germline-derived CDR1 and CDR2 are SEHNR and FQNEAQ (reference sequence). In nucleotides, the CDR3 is TGTGCCAGCAGCTTATCCGGGACAGGGTACTACGAGCAGTACTTC. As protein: CASSLSGTGYYEQYF.

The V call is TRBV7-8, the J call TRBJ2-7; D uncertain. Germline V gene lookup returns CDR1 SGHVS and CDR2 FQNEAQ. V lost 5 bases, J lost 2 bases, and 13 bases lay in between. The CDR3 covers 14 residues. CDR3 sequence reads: CASSATFMTYEQYF. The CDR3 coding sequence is TGTGCCAGCAGCGCGACCTTTATGACCTACGAGCAGTACTTC.

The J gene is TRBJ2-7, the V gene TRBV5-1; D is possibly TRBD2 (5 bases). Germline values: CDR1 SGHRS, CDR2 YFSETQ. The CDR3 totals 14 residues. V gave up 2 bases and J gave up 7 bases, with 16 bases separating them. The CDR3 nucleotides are TGCGCCAGCAGCTTTAACGCCCGAGAGGGAGAGCAGTACTTC. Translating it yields CASSFNAREGEQYF.

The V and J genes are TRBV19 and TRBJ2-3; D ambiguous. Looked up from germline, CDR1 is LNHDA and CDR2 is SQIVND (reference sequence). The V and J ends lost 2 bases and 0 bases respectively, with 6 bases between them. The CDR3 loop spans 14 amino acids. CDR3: CASSISESTDTQYF. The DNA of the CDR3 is TGTGCCAGTAGTATAAGCGAAAGCACAGATACGCAGTATTTT.

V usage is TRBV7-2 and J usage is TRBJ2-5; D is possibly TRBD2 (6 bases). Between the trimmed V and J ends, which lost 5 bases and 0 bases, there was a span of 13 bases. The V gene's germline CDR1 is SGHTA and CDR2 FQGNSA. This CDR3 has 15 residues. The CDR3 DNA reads TGTGCCAGCAGCCGTGGGGGGTCCTACCAAGAGACCCAGTACTTC. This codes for CASSRGGSYQETQYF. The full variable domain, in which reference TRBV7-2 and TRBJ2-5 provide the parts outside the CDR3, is GAGVSQSPSNKVTEKGKDVELRCDPISGHTALYWYRQSLGQGLEFLIYFQGNSAPDKSGLPSDRFSAERTGGSVSTLTIQRTQQEDSAVYLCASSRGGSYQETQYFGPGTRLLVL.

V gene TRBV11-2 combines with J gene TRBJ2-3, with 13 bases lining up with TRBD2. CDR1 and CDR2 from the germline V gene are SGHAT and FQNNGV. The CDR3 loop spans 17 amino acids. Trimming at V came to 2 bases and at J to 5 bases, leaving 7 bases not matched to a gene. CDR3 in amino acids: CASSLRRLAGGGDTQYF. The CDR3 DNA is TGTGCCAGCAGCTTAAGGCGACTAGCGGGGGGAGGAGATACGCAGTATTTT.